Listed here are 26 T cell receptor beta chains from one sample, sequenced in a study of identical twins. TCRdb fed the 5' RACE reads into MiXCR, producing one record per CDR3 protein. This table holds 250,000 or so distinct CDR3 sequences, around 8.8% found once. In addition, the sample was reused for a study of yellow fever vaccine responses in identical twins.

Material: CD8+ T cells sorted from blood. The receptor source for this set is a woman aged 18-35 years in good health.

The chain joins TRBV29-1 to TRBJ2-6, with 8 bases identical to TRBD2. Per germline, CDR1 SQVTM and CDR2 ANQGSEA. The CDR3 sequence is 16 residues long. Trimming at V came to 1 base and at J to 4 bases, leaving 6 bases not matched to a gene. The CDR3 nucleotides are TGCAGCGTTGAAGGGGGACTAGGGTCCGGGGCCAACGTCCTGACTTTC. This gives the protein CSVEGGLGSGANVLTF. The entire variable domain, with the rest obtained from reference TRBV29-1 and TRBJ2-6, is as follows: SAVISQKPSRDICQRGTSLTIQCQVDSQVTMMFWYRQQPGQSLTLIATANQGSEATYESGFVIDKFPISRPNLTFSTLTVSNMSPEDSSIYLCSVEGGLGSGANVLTFGAGSRLTVL.

This clonotype turned up a few times. The chain carries TRBV10-3 and TRBJ2-7; D is possibly TRBD1 or TRBD2 (6 bases each). The germline CDR1 and CDR2 sequences are ENHRY and SYGVKD. Between the trimmed V and J ends, which lost 6 bases and 3 bases, there was a span of 21 bases. The CDR3 is 16 residues long. CDR3 nucleotides: TGTGCCATCAGGCCGGGGGCCGAGGGTAGTTACTACGAGCAGTACTTC. Protein: CAIRPGAEGSYYEQYF.

The chain employs TRBV24-1 and TRBJ2-1, with D maybe TRBD2 (6 bases). CDR3 length equals 13 residues. V gave up 0 bases and J gave up 10 bases, with 9 bases separating them. Per germline, CDR1 KGHDR and CDR2 SFDVKD. The CDR3, as DNA: TGTGCCACCAGTGATTTGTACCGGGGGGAGCAGTTCTTC. This encodes CATSDLYRGEQFF.

As to this clonotype: The junction departs from the called germline gene at one end, perhaps through a read error. The chain links TRBV12-3 or TRBV12-4 to TRBJ2-5, with 11 bases that match TRBD2. The CDR3 sequence is 18 residues long. DNA of the CDR3: TGTACCAGCAGTTCGACTAGCGGGGACGTTACCGGAGAAGAGACCCAGTACTTC. Protein sequence: CTSSSTSGDVTGEETQYF.

This clonotype has a handful of counts. The V call is TRBV4-3, the J call TRBJ2-4, with D possibly being TRBD2 (5 bases). V was trimmed by 0 bases and J by 8 bases, leaving 17 bases between them. The CDR3 is 16 amino acids. Germline V gives CDR1 LGHNA, CDR2 YSLEER. As DNA, the CDR3 is TGCGCCAGCAGCCAAGATTACCCGGCGGGCTTACACATTCAGTACTTC. It yields the protein CASSQDYPAGLHIQYF.

This clonotype was recorded at least ten times. Sequence at one end of the junction differs from germline and may be a read error. This chain connects TRBV24-1 to TRBJ2-1; 7 bases line up with TRBD1. The CDR3 is 13 residues long. CDR1 and CDR2 (germline): KGHDR, SFDVKD. The CDR3, as DNA: TGTGTCACCAGAGGGGGCCTCTACAATGAGCAGTTCTTC. Amino acids: CVTRGGLYNEQFF.

The chain recombines TRBV27 with TRBJ2-7; TRBD1 aligns across 7 bases. Trimming at V came to 5 bases and at J to 2 bases, leaving 12 bases not matched to a gene. Germline V gene sequence: CDR1 MNHEY, CDR2 SMNVEV (reference sequence). The CDR3 is made up of 16 amino acids. The CDR3 sequence is CASSTTGSIHPYEQYF. The CDR3 DNA sequence: TGTGCCAGCAGTACGACAGGGAGCATACATCCCTACGAGCAGTACTTC.

The sample holds many counts of this clonotype. The genes are TRBV12-3 or TRBV12-4 and TRBJ2-1; TRBD1 might be the D (5 bases). The CDR3 consists of 13 residues. The V end lost 9 bases, the J end lost 0 bases, and 9 bases lay between the germline ends. The CDR3 DNA reads TGTGCCAGTCAAGACAGCTCCTACAATGAGCAGTTCTTC. Its translation: CASQDSSYNEQFF.

This clonotype has ten or more counts. The genes are TRBV20-1 and TRBJ2-3, with D perhaps given as TRBD1 or TRBD2 (6 bases each). The CDR3 is 15 amino acids. Trimming took 3 bases from V and 4 from J, leaving 17 bases between them. CDR1 and CDR2 from the germline V gene are DFQATT and SNEGSKA (reference sequence). The CDR3 sequence: CSARVRGGRADTQYF. CDR3 in DNA: TGCAGTGCTAGGGTCAGGGGAGGTCGAGCAGATACGCAGTATTTT.

The chain links TRBV4-3 to TRBJ2-7, with 12 bases fitting TRBD2. V was clipped by 5 bases and J by 2 bases; unmatched bases: 4. The CDR3 spans 15 residues. Germline V CDR1 and CDR2: LGHNA, YSLEER. As DNA, the CDR3 is TGCGCCAGCAGCGGCGGACTAGCGGGAACCTACGAGCAGTACTTC. This translates into CASSGGLAGTYEQYF.

There are a few counts of this clonotype. The J gene is TRBJ2-1, the V gene TRBV12-3 or TRBV12-4; D is undetermined. This CDR3 has 12 amino acids. Trimming pared 3 bases from V and 8 bases from J, leaving 8 bases between. CDR3 region: CASSFDVYEQFF. CDR3 in DNA: TGTGCCAGCAGTTTCGACGTTTATGAGCAGTTCTTC.

This clonotype was counted ten times or more. The V and J genes are TRBV20-1 and TRBJ2-4, with D perhaps TRBD2 (6 bases). The V and J ends lost 2 bases and 9 bases respectively, with 20 bases between them. Germline V gene sequence: CDR1 DFQATT, CDR2 SNEGSKA (reference sequence). The CDR3 runs 15 residues. The CDR3 here is CSARTLGGPSGIQYF. Here the CDR3 DNA reads TGCAGTGCTAGAACCCTGGGGGGACCGTCGGGCATTCAGTACTTC.

The rearrangement joins TRBV7-3 to TRBJ1-2; 8 positions agree with TRBD1. Germline-derived CDR1 and CDR2 are SGHTA and FQGTGA. After removal of 5 bases from V and 0 bases from J, the junction contained 5 bases not matched to a gene. The CDR3 length is 15 residues. For the CDR3, the DNA is TGTGCCAGCAGCCCCGACAGGGGACCTAACTATGGCTACACCTTC. It codes for CASSPDRGPNYGYTF.

This chain links TRBV7-9 with TRBJ2-7; D might be TRBD1 (5 bases). The germline CDR1 and CDR2 sequences are SEHNR and FQNEAQ (reference sequence). This CDR3 contains 14 residues. Trimming removed 5 bases from V and 4 bases from J, with 15 bases in between. The CDR3: CASSPPGKAYEQYF. CDR3 sequence (DNA): TGTGCCAGCAGCCCCCCAGGGAAGGCTTACGAGCAGTACTTC.

In its sample, this clonotype was seen a few times. The chain carries TRBV7-9 and TRBJ2-5, with D possibly TRBD1 on 5 matching bases. Trimming stripped 2 bases from V and 3 bases from J, with 7 bases between. Germline CDR1 is SEHNR and CDR2 is FQNEAQ (reference sequence). The CDR3 sequence is 13 residues long. The CDR3 sequence: CASSLQGEETQYF. In DNA form, the CDR3 reads TGTGCCAGCAGCTTACAGGGTGAAGAGACCCAGTACTTC.

The chain couples TRBV5-5 to TRBJ2-5; D is possibly TRBD2 (6 bases). Between the trimmed V and J ends, which lost 4 bases and 5 bases, there was a span of 18 bases. Germline CDR1 SGHKS, CDR2 YYEKEE (reference sequence). This CDR3 spans 15 amino acids. This CDR3 reads CASSIRLVTYETQYF. Here the CDR3 DNA reads TGTGCCAGCAGCATACGACTAGTTACATACGAGACCCAGTACTTC. The variable domain in full, with the rest retrieved from reference TRBV5-5 and TRBJ2-5, is DAGVTQSPTHLIKTRGQQVTLRCSPISGHKSVSWYQQVLGQGPQFIFQYYEKEERGRGNFPDRFSARQFPNYSSELNVNALLLGDSALYLCASSIRLVTYETQYFGPGTRLLVL.

This clonotype was observed many times. At one end, the junction sequence differs from germline, possibly due to a read error. The rearrangement links TRBV5-1 to TRBJ2-7; 9 nucleotides match TRBD2. CDR3 length equals 14 residues. Germline-derived CDR1 and CDR2 are SGHRS and YFSETQ. CDR3: CASRLGTSSYEQYF. The CDR3 nucleotides are TGCGCCAGCAGATTGGGGACTAGCAGCTACGAGCAGTACTTC.

The rearrangement uses TRBV19 and TRBJ2-2; no definite D call. The CDR3 has 15 amino acids. Trimming left V 1 base short and J 6 bases short, with 12 bases between. Germline V gene sequence: CDR1 LNHDA, CDR2 SQIVND (reference sequence). The CDR3 coding sequence is TGTGCCAGTAGTATAGCGATAAGAGGTCCCGGGGAGCTGTTTTTT. Translated, it gives CASSIAIRGPGELFF.

This clonotype was observed many times. The CDR3 region is CSVEGAIGEPFYEQYF. In nucleotides, the CDR3 is TGCAGCGTTGAAGGGGCCATCGGGGAGCCCTTCTACGAGCAGTACTTC. The chain carries TRBV29-1 and TRBJ2-7; TRBD2 is a possible D gene (5 bases). The CDR3 has 16 residues. With 1 base removed from V and 3 bases from J, the gap between germline ends came to 19 bases. CDR1 and CDR2 (germline): SQVTM, ANQGSEA.

The J gene is TRBJ2-7, the V gene TRBV5-1; 8 bases map to TRBD1. The germline V gene encodes CDR1 SGHRS and CDR2 YFSETQ. V lost 4 bases and J lost 3; bases outside the gene matches: 6. The CDR3 has 14 residues. The CDR3 spells CASSIGQGDYEQYF. In nucleotides, the CDR3 is TGCGCCAGCAGCATCGGACAGGGCGACTACGAGCAGTACTTC.

Only a few counts were recorded for this clonotype. This chain joins TRBV4-3 and TRBJ2-1; 9 bases agree with TRBD2. This CDR3 contains 16 residues. The ends lost 0 bases at V and 9 bases at J; junction bases unmatched: 9. Germline values: CDR1 LGHNA, CDR2 YSLEER. The CDR3 nucleotides are TGCGCCAGCAGCCAAGATCGAGGTCTAGCGGGACTTGAGCAGTTCTTC. Protein: CASSQDRGLAGLEQFF.

The sample holds a few counts of this clonotype. The rearrangement links TRBV27 to TRBJ1-2, with D perhaps TRBD1 (5 bases). The length of the CDR3 is 13 residues. The V end lost 3 bases, the J end lost 7 bases, and 12 bases lay between the germline ends. Germline V lookup: CDR1 MNHEY, CDR2 SMNVEV (reference sequence). The CDR3 region is CASSLSGAGGYTF. The CDR3 DNA follows: TGTGCCAGCAGTTTGTCTGGGGCCGGTGGCTACACCTTC.

This clonotype was seen at least ten times. The genes are TRBV3-1 and TRBJ2-7, with D possibly matching TRBD2 (6 bases). The CDR3 sequence is 13 residues long. The V gene lost 0 bases and the J gene lost 5 bases, with 8 bases spanning the gap. CDR1 is LGHDT, CDR2 YNNKEL, per germline (reference sequence). The CDR3 sequence is CASSQEVADEQYF. The DNA of the CDR3 is TGTGCCAGCAGCCAAGAGGTAGCGGACGAGCAGTACTTC.

The gene calls are TRBV7-9 and TRBJ1-2; D gene ambiguous. The length of the CDR3 is 16 residues. Germline CDR1 and CDR2: SEHNR and FQNEAQ (reference sequence). Trimming took off 4 bases at V and 8 bases at J, with 23 bases between the two ends. The DNA of the CDR3 is TGTGCCAGCAGCTCCCCCGGATCTTCCTCCACTTTAGGCTACACCTTC. This gives the protein CASSSPGSSSTLGYTF.

This clonotype was observed many times. This chain links TRBV9 with TRBJ2-1, with 9 positions matching TRBD2. The CDR3 sequence is 15 residues long. Germline V CDR1 and CDR2: SGDLS, YYNGEE. Germline trimming cut 4 bases from V and 8 bases from J; bases unmatched to any gene: 10. This chain's CDR3 is CASSKSGGPGDEQFF. The CDR3 nucleotides read TGTGCCAGCAGCAAGAGCGGGGGGCCCGGCGATGAGCAGTTCTTC.

This clonotype was counted at least ten times. The chain carries TRBV5-6 and TRBJ2-1; D gene unclear. The V end lost 4 bases, the J end lost 8 bases, and 13 bases lay between the germline ends. The CDR3 has 13 amino acids. Germline V gene lookup returns CDR1 SGHDT and CDR2 YYEEEE. CDR3 loop: CASSLVGADEQFF. Written as DNA, the CDR3 is TGTGCCAGCAGCCTGGTGGGCGCCGATGAGCAGTTCTTC. The whole variable domain, filled in from reference TRBV5-6 and TRBJ2-1, reads DAGVTQSPTHLIKTRGQQVTLRCSPKSGHDTVSWYQQALGQGPQFIFQYYEEEERQRGNFPDRFSGHQFPNYSSELNVNALLLGDSALYLCASSLVGADEQFFGPGTRLTVL.